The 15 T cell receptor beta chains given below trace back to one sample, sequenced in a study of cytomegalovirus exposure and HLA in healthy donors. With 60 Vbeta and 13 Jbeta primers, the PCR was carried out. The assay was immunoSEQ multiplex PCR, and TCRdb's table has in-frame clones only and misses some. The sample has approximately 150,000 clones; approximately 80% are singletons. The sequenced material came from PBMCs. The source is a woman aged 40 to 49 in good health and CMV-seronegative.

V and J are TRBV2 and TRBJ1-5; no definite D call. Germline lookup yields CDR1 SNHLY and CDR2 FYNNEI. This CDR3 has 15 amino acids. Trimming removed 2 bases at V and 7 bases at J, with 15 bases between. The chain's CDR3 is CASSETARGSQPQHF. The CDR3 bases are TGTGCCAGCAGTGAAACGGCGCGGGGTTCCCAGCCCCAGCATTTT.

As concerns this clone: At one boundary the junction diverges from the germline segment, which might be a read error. Here the CDR3 DNA reads TGTGCCAGCTCCCGAAACAGGGACAACAGTCAGTACTTC. Translated: CASSRNRDNSQYF. This sequence joins TRBV18 and TRBJ2-4; possible D gene TRBD1, 6 bases. The CDR3 length is 13 residues. Germline V gene data show CDR1 as KGHSH and CDR2 as LQKENI.

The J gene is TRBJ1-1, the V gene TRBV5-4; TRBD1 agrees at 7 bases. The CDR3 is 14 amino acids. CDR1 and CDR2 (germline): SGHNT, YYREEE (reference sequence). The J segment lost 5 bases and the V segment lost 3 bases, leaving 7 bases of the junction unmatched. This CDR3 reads CASSSGQRWTEAFF. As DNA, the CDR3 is TGTGCCAGCAGCTCGGGACAGAGGTGGACTGAAGCTTTCTTT. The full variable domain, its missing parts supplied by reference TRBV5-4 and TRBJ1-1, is ETGVTQSPTHLIKTRGQQVTLRCSSQSGHNTVSWYQQALGQGPQFIFQYYREEENGRGNFPPRFSGLQFPNYSSELNVNALELDDSALYLCASSSGQRWTEAFFGQGTRLTVV.

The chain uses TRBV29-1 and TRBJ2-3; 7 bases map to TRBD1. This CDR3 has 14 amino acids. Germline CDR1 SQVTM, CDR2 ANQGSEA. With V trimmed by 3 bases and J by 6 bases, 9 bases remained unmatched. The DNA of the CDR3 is TGCAGCGTTGAGGAGACAGGGAAGGTGGATACGCAGTATTTT. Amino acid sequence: CSVEETGKVDTQYF.

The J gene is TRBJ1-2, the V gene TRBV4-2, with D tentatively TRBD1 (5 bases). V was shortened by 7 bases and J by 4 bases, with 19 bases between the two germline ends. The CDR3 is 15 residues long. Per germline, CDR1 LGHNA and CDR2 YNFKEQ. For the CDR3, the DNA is TGTGCCAGCACCGGAAAATCCGCAGACAGCTATGGCTACACCTTC. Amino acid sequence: CASTGKSADSYGYTF.

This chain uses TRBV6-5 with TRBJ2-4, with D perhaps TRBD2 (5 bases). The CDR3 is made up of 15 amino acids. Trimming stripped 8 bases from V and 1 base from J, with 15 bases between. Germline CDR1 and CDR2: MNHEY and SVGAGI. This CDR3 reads CASGRAVGAKNIQYF. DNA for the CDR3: TGTGCCAGCGGGCGGGCGGTCGGGGCCAAAAACATTCAGTACTTC.

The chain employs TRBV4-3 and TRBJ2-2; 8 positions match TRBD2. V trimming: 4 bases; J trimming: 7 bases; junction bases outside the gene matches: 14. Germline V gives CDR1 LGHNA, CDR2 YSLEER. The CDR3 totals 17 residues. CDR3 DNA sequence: TGCGCCAGCAGCCGATCCGTGAGCGGGAGTTTCGGCGGGGAGCTGTTTTTT. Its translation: CASSRSVSGSFGGELFF.

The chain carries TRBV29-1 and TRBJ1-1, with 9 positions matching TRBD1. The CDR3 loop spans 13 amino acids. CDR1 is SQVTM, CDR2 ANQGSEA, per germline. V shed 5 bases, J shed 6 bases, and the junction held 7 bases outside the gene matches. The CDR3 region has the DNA TGCAGCGTTAAGGGACAGGGCGCCCCTGAAGCTTTCTTT. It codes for CSVKGQGAPEAFF.

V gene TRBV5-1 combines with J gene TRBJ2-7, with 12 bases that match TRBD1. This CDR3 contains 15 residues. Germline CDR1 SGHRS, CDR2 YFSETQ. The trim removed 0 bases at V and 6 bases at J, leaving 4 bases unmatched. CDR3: CASSLGDRGRGEQYF. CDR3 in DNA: TGCGCCAGCAGCTTGGGGGACAGGGGGCGCGGCGAGCAGTACTTC.

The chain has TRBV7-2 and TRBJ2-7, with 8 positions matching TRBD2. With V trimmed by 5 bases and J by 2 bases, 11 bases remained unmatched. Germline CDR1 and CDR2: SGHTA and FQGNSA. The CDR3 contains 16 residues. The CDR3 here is CASSLLYAGGAYEQYF. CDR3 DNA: TGTGCCAGCAGCCTACTCTATGCGGGGGGAGCCTACGAGCAGTACTTC.

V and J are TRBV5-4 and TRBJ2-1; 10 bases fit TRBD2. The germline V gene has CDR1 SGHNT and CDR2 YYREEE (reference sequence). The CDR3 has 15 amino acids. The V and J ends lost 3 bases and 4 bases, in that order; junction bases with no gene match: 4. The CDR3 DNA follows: TGTGCCAGCAGCTCAGGACTAGCGGAATACAATGAGCAGTTCTTC. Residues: CASSSGLAEYNEQFF.

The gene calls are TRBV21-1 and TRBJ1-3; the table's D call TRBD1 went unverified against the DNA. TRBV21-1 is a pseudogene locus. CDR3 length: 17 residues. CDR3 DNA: TGTGCCAGCAGCGGTCCCGGGGGGACAGGGGTTAGAAACACCATATATTTT. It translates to CASSGPGGTGVRNTIYF.

The CDR3 nucleotides are TGTGCCAGCAGAAGCCGGGACACCAACAATCAGCCCCAGCATTTT. Its protein product is CASRSRDTNNQPQHF. The genes are TRBV2 and TRBJ1-5; tentatively, D is TRBD1 (6 bases). V shed 6 bases and J shed 3 bases, with 15 bases lying between them. The CDR3 loop spans 15 amino acids. Germline values: CDR1 SNHLY, CDR2 FYNNEI.

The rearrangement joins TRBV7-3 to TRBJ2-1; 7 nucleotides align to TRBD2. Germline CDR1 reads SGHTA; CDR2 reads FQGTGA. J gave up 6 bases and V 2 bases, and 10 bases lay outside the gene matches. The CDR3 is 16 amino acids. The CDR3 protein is CASSLVSGLDLNEQFF. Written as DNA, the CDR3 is TGTGCCAGCAGCTTAGTCAGCGGACTAGACCTCAATGAGCAGTTCTTC. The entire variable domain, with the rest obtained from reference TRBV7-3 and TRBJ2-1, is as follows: GAGVSQTPSNKVTEKGKYVELRCDPISGHTALYWYRQSLGQGPEFLIYFQGTGAADDSGLPNDRFFAVRPEGSVSTLKIQRTERGDSAVYLCASSLVSGLDLNEQFFGPGTRLTVL.

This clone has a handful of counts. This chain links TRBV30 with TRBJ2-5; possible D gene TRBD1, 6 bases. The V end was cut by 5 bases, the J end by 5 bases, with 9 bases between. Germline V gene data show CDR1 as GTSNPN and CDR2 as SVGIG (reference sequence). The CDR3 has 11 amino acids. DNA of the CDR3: TGTGCCTGGGACCAGGGGGAGACCCAGTACTTC. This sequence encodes CAWDQGETQYF.